Reported below is one TCR beta chain. This record comes from a study of blood T cell repertoires in COVID-19. Whole-study context: PBMCs, B-cell-depleted T cells, or T cells provided the cDNA or gDNA that made up the material.

The repertoire was sequenced with immunoSEQ multiplex PCR; TCRdb's copy has only in-frame clones and lacks some. The sample yields over 50,000 clones, over 60% seen once. Trimming removed 8 bases at V and 2 bases at J, with 16 bases between. The CDR3 covers 15 residues. Germline values: CDR1 MNHEY, CDR2 SVGAGI. The source of this sequence is a woman in her fifties or sixties with active or convalescent COVID-19. The rearrangement links TRBV6-5 to TRBJ1-5, with D unclear. Sample: peripheral blood. CDR3 in amino acids: CASYASGIGNQPQHF. The CDR3 DNA follows: TGTGCCAGCTATGCCAGCGGGATCGGCAATCAGCCCCAGCATTTT.